The sequence of this T cell receptor beta chain was determined in a study of OX40 agonist ivuxolimab in advanced cancers. Study in general: Partial responses were recorded for three patients, including one with hepatocellular carcinoma and two with cutaneous melanoma.

A word on this clone: What it binds is unknown.

The V gene's germline CDR1 is MNHEY and CDR2 SMNVEV (reference sequence). V shed 11 bases and J shed 1 base, with 14 bases lying between them. The CDR3 spans 13 residues. The repertoire was sequenced with immunoSEQ multiplex PCR; TCRdb's copy has only in-frame clones and lacks some. The sample contains under 150,000 clones, roughly nine tenths of which appear only once. General observations from the study: The 0.1-3.0 mg/kg partial responders had among the lowest clonal expansion.

V gene TRBV27 combines with J gene TRBJ1-1; perhaps TRBD1 as D (5 bases). The source was CD4+ or CD8+ T cells sorted from blood, collected in a trial of the OX40 agonist ivuxolimab. The clonotype originates from an adult with an advanced solid tumor such as melanoma, head and neck, liver or kidney cancer. CDR3 coding DNA: TGTGCCGTTCAGGGAAGTTCGAACACTGAAGCTTTCTTT. It translates to CAVQGSSNTEAFF.